This T cell receptor (beta chain) was documented in a study of T cell responses to AZD1222 COVID-19 vaccine. Broader study findings: An increase in Spike-specific TCR breadth and depth was observed after two AZD1222 doses. Vaccine-related CD4 TCRs covered spike, predominating at 160-218 and 743-854. In the spike-specific TCR repertoire, nearly half reportedly target unmutated variant regions.

Data came from immunoSEQ multiplex PCR; TCRdb stores just in-frame clones and leaves some out. The sample lists about 120,000 clones, 70% to 90% occurring once. Only one count was recorded for this clone. Its antigen remains unidentified. V lost 5 bases to trimming and J lost 5 bases; unmatched junction nucleotides: 4. This CDR3 spans 14 amino acids. Germline-derived CDR1 and CDR2 are SGHTA and FQGNSA. The sequence derives from an adult who received the AZD1222 COVID-19 vaccine. The V and J genes are TRBV7-2 and TRBJ2-3, with 10 nucleotides matching TRBD1. Sequencing was performed on peripheral blood, taken 28 days after the second AZD1222 dose. CDR3 in amino acids: CASSRDRGQDTQYF. The CDR3 nucleotides are TGTGCCAGCAGCAGAGACAGGGGGCAAGATACGCAGTATTTT.